A single sample is the source of the 5 T cell receptor beta chains below, sequenced in a study of blood T cell repertoires in COVID-19. Clones were sequenced by immunoSEQ multiplex PCR, and TCRdb holds only the in-frame ones, with some missing. Among 100,000 to 150,000 clones listed, around 70% were seen once. Sample: peripheral blood. The source of these receptors is a man of 80 years or more with COVID-19, enrolled during active disease.

The chain combines TRBV27 with TRBJ2-1, with 8 bases identical to TRBD2. This CDR3 has 15 amino acids. In germline, CDR1 is MNHEY, CDR2 SMNVEV (reference sequence). V lost 1 base to trimming and J lost 7 bases; unmatched junction nucleotides: 6. The CDR3 loop is CASSLWSGSLNEQFF. CDR3 DNA sequence: TGTGCCAGCAGTTTATGGAGCGGGAGTTTAAATGAGCAGTTCTTC.

This clone came up a few times. V gene TRBV24-1 combines with J gene TRBJ2-3; no reliable D call. The CDR3 extends over 13 amino acids. Germline loops: CDR1 KGHDR, CDR2 SFDVKD. Trimming removed 0 bases from V and 4 bases from J, with 4 bases in between. The CDR3 nucleotides read TGTGCCACCAGTGATTTGACTGCAGATACGCAGTATTTT. Amino acids: CATSDLTADTQYF.

This chain connects TRBV6-5 to TRBJ1-2; TRBD1 matches 7 bases. Germline V gene lookup returns CDR1 MNHEY and CDR2 SVGAGI. There are 13 residues in the CDR3. V shed 10 bases and J 2 bases; nucleotides not matched to a gene: 7. The CDR3 region has the DNA TGTGCCACACTGGACAGGATGAACTATGGCTACACCTTC. Translation gives CATLDRMNYGYTF.

The chain has TRBV6-1 and TRBJ1-2; weak D call: TRBD1 (6 bases). Germline CDR1 and CDR2: MNHNS and SASEGT. The CDR3 sequence is 16 residues long. V lost 0 bases, J lost 4 bases, and 15 bases lay in between. The CDR3 nucleotides are TGTGCCAGCAGTGAAGCAGGGGGACAAAGATTCTATGGCTACACCTTC. Translation: CASSEAGGQRFYGYTF.

This clone has only one observation. This chain connects TRBV5-1 to TRBJ2-7, with D tentatively TRBD1 (5 bases). The CDR3 consists of 14 residues. Germline V gene data show CDR1 as SGHRS and CDR2 as YFSETQ. V was shortened by 4 bases and J by 6 bases, with 17 bases between the two germline ends. Written as DNA, the CDR3 is TGCGCCAGCAGCCTCGAGTGGGATGGGGCCGAGCAGTACTTC. Translating it yields CASSLEWDGAEQYF.